This TCR beta chain originates from a study of cytomegalovirus exposure and HLA in healthy donors. Study-level findings and limits: A link between a missense DCLRE1C variant and TCR beta V- and J-gene trimming emerged from a later analysis.

In germline, CDR1 is SNHLY, CDR2 FYNNEI. This CDR3 comprises 13 residues. The V gene end was trimmed by 5 bases and the J gene end by 1 base; junction bases not matched to a gene: 1. The PCR contained 60 Vbeta and 13 Jbeta primers. The repertoire was sequenced with immunoSEQ multiplex PCR; TCRdb's copy has only in-frame clones and lacks some. The sample carries hundreds of thousands of clones, about 70% recorded once. This clone came up a few times. The antigen remains unidentified. This receptor was obtained from a woman in her twenties or thirties in good health and CMV-seronegative. The V gene is TRBV2, the J gene TRBJ1-1, with TRBD1 matching over 7 bases. The sample was PBMCs. The CDR3 spells CASSYRGNTEAFF. Written as DNA, the CDR3 is TGTGCCAGCAGTTACAGGGGGAACACTGAAGCTTTCTTT.